This TCR beta chain was identified during a study of STAT3 mutations in large granular lymphocyte leukemia. Study information: More than half of T-LGLL patients received immunosuppressive therapy.

Worth noting for this clone: Its antigen is still unknown.

Study results and limitations: Treatment regimens differed across patients between samplings. Persisting codominant clonotypes may have hidden a small pathogenic clone. In T-cell large granular lymphocyte leukemia, about half of patients showed multiple immunodominant subclonotypes.

Profiled with immunoSEQ multiplex PCR; TCRdb holds only in-frame clones, not every one. The data hold more than 6,500 clones, with roughly 79% observed a single time. The germline V and J ends were trimmed by 3 bases and 7 bases, with 21 bases remaining between them. In germline, CDR1 is PRHDT, CDR2 FYEKMQ (reference sequence). CDR3 length: 16 residues. Sequencing input: peripheral blood mononuclear cells. The receptor comes from a woman aged 40 to 50 with T-cell large granular lymphocyte leukemia. Some clones in this sample may be carry-over from other donors' samples. The chain employs TRBV13 and TRBJ2-5, with D possibly TRBD2 on 6 matching bases. The DNA of the CDR3 is TGTGCCAGCAGCTTCTACCCGGGACTCCAGCCTCGGACCCAGTACTTC. Residues: CASSFYPGLQPRTQYF.